The 19 T cell receptor beta chains reported below all come from one sample, sequenced in a study of T-cell memory formation after mild COVID-19. TCRdb called the 5' RACE reads again in MiXCR, with one record for every CDR3 protein. The data show about 620,000 distinct CDR3 sequences, more than 15% seen once. The sample taken for sequencing was PBMCs or a T cell subset sorted from them (not recorded which). The receptors here all came from an adult woman who had mild COVID-19 (a few samples of this study predate the infection). Cell type and time point are not known.

This clonotype was seen ten or more times. The V gene is TRBV7-9, the J gene TRBJ2-3; TRBD2 matches 7 bases. V was pared by 5 bases and J by 2 bases, with 10 bases of the junction left unmatched. Germline V gene lookup returns CDR1 SEHNR and CDR2 FQNEAQ (reference sequence). The length of the CDR3 is 16 residues. The CDR3: CASSRVAGVLTDTQYF. CDR3 coding DNA: TGTGCCAGCAGCAGAGTGGCGGGGGTACTCACAGATACGCAGTATTTT.

This clonotype showed up just a few times. V and J are TRBV6-5 and TRBJ2-5; tentatively, D is TRBD1 or TRBD2 (6 bases each). Germline CDR1 reads MNHEY; CDR2 reads SVGAGI. The V end lost 5 bases, the J end lost 5 bases, and 18 bases lay between the germline ends. The CDR3 is 15 amino acids. The CDR3 protein is CASSEQGGPLETQYF. CDR3 DNA: TGTGCCAGCAGTGAACAGGGAGGCCCTTTGGAGACCCAGTACTTC.

The gene calls are TRBV6-2 or TRBV6-3 and TRBJ2-7, with 7 bases that match TRBD1. This CDR3 spans 15 amino acids. The V and J ends lost 1 base and 6 bases, in that order; junction bases with no gene match: 9. The germline V gene encodes CDR1 MNHEY and CDR2 SVGEGT. CDR3 in amino acids: CASSYFPGQQGEQYF. Written as DNA, the CDR3 is TGTGCCAGCAGTTACTTTCCGGGACAGCAAGGCGAGCAGTACTTC.

The chain joins TRBV12-3 or TRBV12-4 to TRBJ1-5, with 10 bases matching TRBD1. This CDR3 has 14 amino acids. Trimming took 5 bases from V and 7 from J; bases not matched to a gene: 5. The CDR3 bases are TGTGCCAGCAGTCCGACAGGGGGCGGACAGCCCCAGCATTTT. Protein sequence: CASSPTGGGQPQHF.

This clonotype was seen a few times. V usage is TRBV30 and J usage is TRBJ2-5; 7 nucleotides align to TRBD2. The germline gives CDR1 GTSNPN, CDR2 SVGIG (reference sequence). J gave up 5 bases and V 3 bases, and 6 bases lay outside the gene matches. The CDR3 spans 13 residues. The CDR3 region has the DNA TGTGCCTGGAGCTTCGGGGGGTCGGAGACCCAGTACTTC. Its protein product is CAWSFGGSETQYF.

The chain couples TRBV27 to TRBJ2-3; 10 nucleotides align to TRBD2. The CDR3 extends over 15 amino acids. The V and J ends lost 8 bases and 5 bases, in that order; junction bases with no gene match: 10. The germline gives CDR1 MNHEY, CDR2 SMNVEV (reference sequence). CDR3 protein: CASQGLAWGGDTQYF. CDR3 nucleotides: TGTGCCAGCCAGGGACTAGCGTGGGGAGGAGATACGCAGTATTTT.

The CDR3 sequence is CASSLPHGYNEQFF. The DNA of the CDR3 is TGTGCCAGCAGCTTGCCCCACGGGTACAATGAGCAGTTCTTC. This rearrangement joins TRBV5-4 to TRBJ2-1; D remains unclear. Germline CDR1 is SGHNT and CDR2 is YYREEE (reference sequence). The CDR3 spans 14 residues. Trimming removed 1 base from V and 4 bases from J, with 9 bases in between.

CDR3 protein: CASTPGQGAETEQFF. The CDR3 coding sequence is TGTGCCAGCACCCCGGGACAGGGGGCCGAGACTGAGCAGTTCTTC. The chain uses TRBV3-1 and TRBJ2-1, with 12 bases matching TRBD1. Germline trimming cut 7 bases from V and 9 bases from J; bases unmatched to any gene: 10. This CDR3 contains 15 residues. Germline CDR1 and CDR2: LGHDT and YNNKEL (reference sequence).

This rearrangement joins TRBV2 to TRBJ1-5; TRBD1 matches at 7 bases. The trim removed 6 bases at V and 1 base at J, leaving 6 bases unmatched. The germline V gene encodes CDR1 SNHLY and CDR2 FYNNEI. The CDR3 loop spans 15 amino acids. The CDR3: CASRGDRASNQPQHF. The CDR3 DNA reads as TGTGCCAGCAGAGGAGACAGGGCCAGCAATCAGCCCCAGCATTTT.

This clonotype was seen more than once but under ten times. The rearrangement uses TRBV20-1 and TRBJ2-7; D is perhaps TRBD1 (6 bases). Germline-derived CDR1 and CDR2 are DFQATT and SNEGSKA (reference sequence). There are 13 residues in the CDR3. The V gene lost 6 bases and the J gene lost 2 bases, with 14 bases spanning the gap. The CDR3 sequence: CSAMTGMTYEQYF. The CDR3 DNA reads TGCAGTGCAATGACAGGAATGACCTACGAGCAGTACTTC.

There are many counts of this clonotype. The V gene is TRBV5-1, the J gene TRBJ1-5, with 7 bases identical to TRBD1. The CDR3 is made up of 14 amino acids. The V gene end was trimmed by 0 bases and the J gene end by 6 bases; junction bases not matched to a gene: 3. Per germline, CDR1 SGHRS and CDR2 YFSETQ. This CDR3 reads CASSLGQGSQPQHF. CDR3 sequence (DNA): TGCGCCAGCAGCTTGGGACAGGGATCTCAGCCCCAGCATTTT.

This clonotype came up many times. J is TRBJ2-5 and V is TRBV4-2; 7 nucleotides align to TRBD2. Germline V gene data show CDR1 as LGHNA and CDR2 as YNFKEQ. The CDR3 runs to 15 residues. V dropped 0 bases and J dropped 0; count of bases not matched to a gene: 1. The CDR3 DNA follows: TGTGCCAGCAGCCAAGAGCGGGGGAACCAAGAGACCCAGTACTTC. This encodes CASSQERGNQETQYF.

The chain links TRBV4-1 to TRBJ1-1, with 8 bases lining up with TRBD1. The CDR3 contains 16 residues. The V gene's germline CDR1 is MGHRA and CDR2 YSYEKL. V trimming: 5 bases; J trimming: 1 base; junction bases outside the gene matches: 9. The CDR3 nucleotides read TGCGCCAGCAGCACCCCCTGGGACAGGAGGAACACTGAAGCTTTCTTT. This encodes CASSTPWDRRNTEAFF.

The genes are TRBV7-2 and TRBJ1-5; 8 bases are shared with TRBD1. The CDR3 covers 15 residues. Germline CDR1 is SGHTA and CDR2 is FQGNSA. Trimming removed 1 base from V and 7 bases from J; junction bases left unmatched: 6. This CDR3 reads CASSLGAGGRQPQHF. The DNA for the CDR3 is TGTGCCAGCAGCTTAGGGGCAGGGGGCCGCCAGCCCCAGCATTTT.

This clonotype was seen only a few times. The chain carries TRBV29-1 and TRBJ2-5; the D is unclear. The V and J ends lost 8 bases and 1 base respectively, with 8 bases between them. The germline CDR1 and CDR2 sequences are SQVTM and ANQGSEA. CDR3 length equals 11 residues. DNA for the CDR3: TGCAGCTGGGGTTTCCAAGAGACCCAGTACTTC. It specifies CSWGFQETQYF.

This chain uses TRBV27 with TRBJ1-3; weak D call: TRBD1 (5 bases). The CDR3 length is 16 residues. With 6 bases removed from V and 4 bases from J, the gap between germline ends came to 19 bases. From germline, CDR1 is MNHEY and CDR2 SMNVEV (reference sequence). The CDR3 spells CASRALRGSDGNTIYF. The CDR3 region has the DNA TGTGCCAGCAGAGCATTGCGGGGGTCCGACGGAAACACCATATATTTT.

In its sample, this clonotype was seen a few times. V and J are TRBV29-1 and TRBJ2-7; 11 bases fit TRBD2. The CDR3 has 14 amino acids. Germline values: CDR1 SQVTM, CDR2 ANQGSEA. With V trimmed by 4 bases and J by 0 bases, 2 bases remained unmatched. Written as DNA, the CDR3 is TGCAGCGTTGGGGGGACTAGCGGCTCCTACGAGCAGTACTTC. Translation: CSVGGTSGSYEQYF.

This clonotype was seen a few times. V gene TRBV18 combines with J gene TRBJ2-7; 7 nucleotides agree with TRBD2. CDR3 size: 15 residues. The V gene end was trimmed by 2 bases and the J gene end by 4 bases; junction bases not matched to a gene: 8. Germline loops: CDR1 KGHSH, CDR2 LQKENI. The CDR3 loop is CASSPFAGEGYEQYF. CDR3 in DNA: TGTGCCAGCTCACCATTTGCGGGAGAGGGGTACGAGCAGTACTTC.

This clonotype has only a few counts. The CDR3: CSVVSGQSTDTQYF. DNA for the CDR3: TGCAGCGTTGTCTCCGGACAGAGCACAGATACGCAGTATTTT. V usage is TRBV29-1 and J usage is TRBJ2-3, with TRBD1 as a possible D gene (6 bases). The CDR3 covers 14 residues. V shed 4 bases and J shed 0 bases, with 11 bases lying between them. CDR1 SQVTM and CDR2 ANQGSEA come from the germline V gene.